This TCR beta chain was documented in a study of cytomegalovirus exposure and HLA in healthy donors. Study summary: Early released data comprised 75 million to 100 million unique TCRs from HLA-typed donors. Whole-study findings and limits: Among immune exposure information, only CMV serostatus was available.

This PCR relied on a set of 60 Vbeta primers and 13 Jbeta primers. Some clones are missing from TCRdb's copy, which holds only in-frame ones; the method was immunoSEQ multiplex PCR. The sample has roughly 280,000 clones, approximately 70% seen once. As concerns this clone: As yet, its antigen is unknown.

Per the germline V gene, CDR1 is SGHTA and CDR2 is FQGTGA. The CDR3 loop spans 14 amino acids. The germline V and J ends were trimmed by 2 bases and 4 bases, with 10 bases remaining between them. The sequenced sample was PBMCs. The receptor was isolated from a female donor in good health and CMV-seronegative. The chain uses TRBV7-3 and TRBJ2-3; no clear D. The CDR3 protein is CASSLYGWADTQYF. CDR3 nucleotide sequence: TGTGCCAGCAGCTTATACGGGTGGGCAGATACGCAGTATTTT.